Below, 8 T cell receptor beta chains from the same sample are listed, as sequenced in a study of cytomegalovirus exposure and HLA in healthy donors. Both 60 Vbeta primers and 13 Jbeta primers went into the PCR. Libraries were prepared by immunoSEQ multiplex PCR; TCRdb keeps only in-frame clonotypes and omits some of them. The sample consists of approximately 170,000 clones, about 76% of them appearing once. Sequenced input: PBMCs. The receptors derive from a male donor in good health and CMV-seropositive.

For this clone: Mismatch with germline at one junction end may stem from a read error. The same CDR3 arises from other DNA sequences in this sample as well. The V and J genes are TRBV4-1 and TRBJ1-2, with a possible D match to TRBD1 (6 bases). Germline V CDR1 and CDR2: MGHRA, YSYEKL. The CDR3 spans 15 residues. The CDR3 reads CASSQDRGQGYGYTF. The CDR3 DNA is TGTGCCAGCAGCCAAGATCGGGGACAAGGCTATGGCTACACCTTC.

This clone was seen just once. The CDR3: CASRNHPDDKAFF. The CDR3 nucleotides are TGTGCCAGCAGAAACCATCCCGACGACAAAGCTTTCTTT. The genes are TRBV6-5 and TRBJ1-1; D unclear. This CDR3 is 13 amino acids long. From germline, CDR1 is MNHEY and CDR2 SVGAGI. V gave up 6 bases and J gave up 9 bases, with 17 bases separating them.

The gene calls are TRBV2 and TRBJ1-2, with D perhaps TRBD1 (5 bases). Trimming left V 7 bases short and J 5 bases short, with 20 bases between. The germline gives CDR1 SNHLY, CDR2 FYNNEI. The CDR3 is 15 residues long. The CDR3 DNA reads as TGTGCCAGCATGACCGCCGGGGGTATTTCTTATGGCTACACCTTC. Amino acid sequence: CASMTAGGISYGYTF.

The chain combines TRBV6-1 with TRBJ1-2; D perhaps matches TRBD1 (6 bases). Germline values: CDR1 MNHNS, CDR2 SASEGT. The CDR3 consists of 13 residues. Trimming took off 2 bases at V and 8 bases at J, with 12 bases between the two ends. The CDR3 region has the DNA TGTGCCAGCAGTGAACTACAGGGAGACGGCTACACCTTC. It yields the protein CASSELQGDGYTF.

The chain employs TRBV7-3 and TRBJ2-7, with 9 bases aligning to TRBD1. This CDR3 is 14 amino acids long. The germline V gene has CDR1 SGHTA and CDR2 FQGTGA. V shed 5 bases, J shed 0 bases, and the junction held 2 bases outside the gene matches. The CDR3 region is CASSPDRGSYEQYF. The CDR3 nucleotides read TGTGCCAGCAGCCCGGACAGGGGCTCCTACGAGCAGTACTTC.

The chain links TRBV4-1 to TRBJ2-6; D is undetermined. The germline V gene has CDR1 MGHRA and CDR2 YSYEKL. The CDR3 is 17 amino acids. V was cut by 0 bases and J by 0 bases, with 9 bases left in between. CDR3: CASSQDRSFSGANVLTF. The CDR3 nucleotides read TGCGCCAGCAGCCAAGACAGGTCCTTCTCTGGGGCCAACGTCCTGACTTTC.

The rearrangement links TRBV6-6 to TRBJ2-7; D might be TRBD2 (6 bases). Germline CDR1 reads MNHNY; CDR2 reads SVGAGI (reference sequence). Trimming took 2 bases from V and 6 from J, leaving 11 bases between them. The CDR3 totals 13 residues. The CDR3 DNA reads TGTGCCAGCAGTTACGTGGAGGGTACCGAGCAGTACTTC. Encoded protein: CASSYVEGTEQYF.

CDR3: CASSPIAWGGGNTIYF. The CDR3 coding sequence is TGTGCCAGCTCACCAATCGCCTGGGGAGGTGGAAACACCATATATTTT. The chain employs TRBV18 and TRBJ1-3; D is unresolved. The V gene lost 2 bases and the J gene lost 3 bases, with 14 bases spanning the gap. This CDR3 contains 16 residues. Germline assignment: CDR1 KGHSH and CDR2 LQKENI.